The 31 T cell receptor beta chains reported below all come from one sample, sequenced in a study of Graves' ophthalmopathy and Graves' hyperthyroidism. RNA transcripts provided the template for amplifying TCR beta CDR3 regions. A first-round RT-PCR used HTBI primers, followed by a second-round multiplex PCR. TCRdb reanalysed the multiplex PCR reads using MiXCR and keeps one entry per CDR3 protein. The table shows approximately 540,000 distinct CDR3 sequences, with under 45% occurring only once. The source material was peripheral blood or thyroid tissue (not recorded which). Source of these receptors: an adult man with Graves' hyperthyroidism.

There are many counts of this clonotype. This sequence joins TRBV6-6 and TRBJ1-5, with unresolved D. The length of the CDR3 is 13 residues. The germline V gene has CDR1 MNHNY and CDR2 SVGAGI (reference sequence). Deletions cut 4 bases from V and 8 bases from J, with 12 bases between. CDR3 DNA: TGTGCCAGCAGTTTTTCAGTCGGGGAGCCCCAGCATTTT. Translated: CASSFSVGEPQHF.

This clonotype was seen a few times. This sequence joins TRBV7-9 and TRBJ2-1; TRBD1 matches 8 bases. The CDR3 consists of 13 residues. Trimming took 3 bases from V and 5 from J; bases not matched to a gene: 0. Germline V lookup: CDR1 SEHNR, CDR2 FQNEAQ (reference sequence). The DNA of the CDR3 is TGTGCCAGCAGCTTGACAGGGGACAATGAGCAGTTCTTC. It codes for CASSLTGDNEQFF. Full variable domain (outside the CDR3, taken from reference TRBV7-9 and TRBJ2-1): DTGVSQNPRHKITKRGQNVTFRCDPISEHNRLYWYRQTLGQGPEFLTYFQNEAQLEKSRLLSDRFSAERPKGSFSTLEIQRTEQGDSAMYLCASSLTGDNEQFFGPGTRLTVL.

About this clonotype itself: A clone one base away is much larger, so this may be a read error. This chain links TRBV5-6 with TRBJ2-2; D tentatively reads TRBD1 or TRBD2 (5 bases each). The CDR3 has 13 residues. Per the germline V gene, CDR1 is SGHDT and CDR2 is YYEEEE. CDR3 nucleotides: TGTGCCAACAGCGGCAGGGTTAGCGGGGAGCTGTTTTTT. It translates to CANSGRVSGELFF.

The chain employs TRBV29-1 and TRBJ2-5, with D maybe TRBD2 (5 bases). Germline assignment: CDR1 SQVTM and CDR2 ANQGSEA. The length of the CDR3 is 14 residues. The ends were cut back, 8 bases at V and 0 bases at J, with 16 bases in the middle. The CDR3 DNA reads TGCAGCAGTGAAGACGCGACTAACCAAGAGACCCAGTACTTC. Protein sequence: CSSEDATNQETQYF.

The J gene is TRBJ2-7, the V gene TRBV29-1, with 14 bases matching TRBD2. Germline V gives CDR1 SQVTM, CDR2 ANQGSEA. V was pared by 6 bases and J by 5 bases, with 6 bases of the junction left unmatched. The CDR3 consists of 14 residues. The CDR3 DNA reads as TGCAGCGTGGCCAAGACTAGCGGGAGGGACGAGCAGTACTTC. Translating gives CSVAKTSGRDEQYF.

This clonotype came up many times. The chain uses TRBV15 and TRBJ2-7; tentative D call: TRBD1 (5 bases). Trimming took 1 base from V and 0 from J, leaving 10 bases between them. The CDR3 runs 15 residues. Looked up from germline, CDR1 is LNHNV and CDR2 is YYDKDF (reference sequence). CDR3 in DNA: TGTGCCACCAGCAGAGGACAGATAAGCTCCTACGAGCAGTACTTC. Translating it yields CATSRGQISSYEQYF.

This clonotype showed up just a few times. This chain links TRBV13 with TRBJ2-7, with 8 bases identical to TRBD2. Germline V gene data show CDR1 as PRHDT and CDR2 as FYEKMQ (reference sequence). Trimming took 2 bases from V and 4 from J; bases not matched to a gene: 7. CDR3 length equals 15 residues. This CDR3 is CASSLRASGPYEQYF. In DNA form, the CDR3 reads TGTGCCAGCAGCTTAAGGGCTAGCGGGCCTTACGAGCAGTACTTC.

The chain employs TRBV7-8 and TRBJ2-3; D may be TRBD2 (6 bases). CDR1 SGHVS and CDR2 FQNEAQ come from the germline V gene. This CDR3 is built from 16 residues. V lost 5 bases and J 0 bases, leaving 15 bases between the germline ends. The CDR3 is CASSQGLPPSTDTQYF. The CDR3 nucleotides are TGTGCCAGCAGCCAGGGACTCCCTCCCAGCACAGATACGCAGTATTTT.

This clonotype was seen a single time. One end of the junction is discordant with germline, which a read error may explain. DNA of the CDR3: TGCGCCAGCAGCGTGGCGGGAGCTCCAGATACGCAGTATTTT. The encoded protein is CASSVAGAPDTQYF. The rearrangement uses TRBV7-9 and TRBJ2-3; TRBD2 agrees at 7 bases. Germline V lookup: CDR1 SEHNR, CDR2 FQNEAQ (reference sequence). CDR3 length: 14 amino acids.

V usage is TRBV30 and J usage is TRBJ1-2, with D uncertain. Deletions cut 0 bases from V and 6 bases from J, with 14 bases between. Germline V CDR1 and CDR2: GTSNPN, SVGIG (reference sequence). The CDR3 consists of 14 residues. The CDR3 reads CAWSVGGSGNGYTF. The CDR3 region has the DNA TGTGCCTGGAGTGTTGGTGGGAGTGGGAATGGCTACACCTTC.

As for this clonotype: A much larger clone differs by one base, so this may be a read error. The genes are TRBV11-1 and TRBJ2-5, with TRBD1 matching 10 bases. This CDR3 is built from 16 residues. The germline V gene encodes CDR1 SGHAT and CDR2 FQDESV (reference sequence). For the CDR3, the DNA is TGTGCCAGCAGCCAATCGTCGGGACAGGGGTGGGAGACCCGGTACTTC. Amino acid sequence: CASSQSSGQGWETRYF.

In the case of this clonotype: The germline gene is not matched at one end of the junction; a read error may be the cause. The chain carries TRBV10-3 and TRBJ2-3, with D possibly matching TRBD1 (6 bases). The CDR3 length is 14 residues. Germline lookup yields CDR1 ENHRY and CDR2 SYGVKD. The CDR3 bases are TGTGCCATCCGTGATAGACAGGACACAGATACGCAGTATTTT. Residues: CAIRDRQDTDTQYF.

Of note for this clonotype: A much larger clone differs by one base, so this may be a read error. The chain links TRBV25-1 to TRBJ1-2, with D unresolved. This CDR3 comprises 11 residues. From germline, CDR1 is MGHDK and CDR2 SYGVNS. DNA of the CDR3: TGTGCCATCAGTGAGAACTATGGCTACATCTTC. It codes for CAISENYGYIF.

A remark on this clonotype: Compared with germline, one end of the junction differs, possibly owing to a read error. The rearrangement joins TRBV19 to TRBJ2-7, with D unresolved. Germline lookup yields CDR1 LNHDA and CDR2 SQIVND (reference sequence). The CDR3 has 13 amino acids. CDR3 region: CASSIDWVSEQHF. The CDR3 coding sequence is TGTGCCAGTAGTATAGATTGGGTATCTGAGCAGCACTTC.

This rearrangement joins TRBV29-1 to TRBJ2-5; D could derive from TRBD1 or TRBD2 (5 bases each). V dropped 2 bases and J dropped 11 bases, with 21 bases sitting between them. The CDR3 has 14 residues. CDR1 is SQVTM, CDR2 ANQGSEA, per germline. The CDR3 DNA sequence: TGCAGCGTTGAATACGGGACGACCTACAATGAGCAGTACTTC. Its translation: CSVEYGTTYNEQYF.

The chain couples TRBV11-2 to TRBJ2-7; D is uncertain. Deletions cut 5 bases from V and 0 bases from J, with 11 bases between. Germline V gene lookup returns CDR1 SGHAT and CDR2 FQNNGV. This CDR3 has 14 residues. This chain's CDR3 is CASSLLTSSYEQYF. In nucleotides, the CDR3 is TGTGCCAGCAGCCTTCTGACCAGCTCCTACGAGCAGTACTTC.

This clonotype has a count of ten or more. This rearrangement joins TRBV9 to TRBJ2-7; D is unresolved. The CDR3 contains 14 residues. Looked up from germline, CDR1 is SGDLS and CDR2 is YYNGEE. V dropped 0 bases and J dropped 2 bases, with 9 bases sitting between them. The CDR3 bases are TGTGCCAGCAGCGTAGAGTGGGATCCCTACGAGCAGTACTTC. The encoded protein is CASSVEWDPYEQYF.

This clonotype has at least ten counts. The chain couples TRBV29-1 to TRBJ1-1; 8 nucleotides agree with TRBD1. Germline CDR1 is SQVTM and CDR2 is ANQGSEA. The CDR3 extends over 14 amino acids. The V segment lost 7 bases and the J segment 1 base; nucleotides outside the gene matches: 8. As DNA, the CDR3 is TGCAGCGGGAAACAGGGGGTACGGAACACTGAAGCTTTCTTT. Its protein product is CSGKQGVRNTEAFF.

Worth noting for this clonotype: It may be a read error: a sequence one base away is much more abundant. V and J are TRBV20-1 and TRBJ2-7; maybe TRBD2 (6 bases). The CDR3 length is 14 residues. The germline V gene has CDR1 DFQATT and CDR2 SNEGSKA (reference sequence). The V and J ends lost 1 base and 6 bases respectively, with 16 bases between them. The CDR3 nucleotides read TGCAGTGCTAGAGTGCCCGGCGGGACCTGCGAGCAGTACTTC. Its protein product is CSARVPGGTCEQYF.

In its sample, this clonotype was seen many times. V is TRBV7-8 and J is TRBJ2-6, with D possibly being TRBD1 or TRBD2 (6 bases each). Trimming removed 3 bases at V and 2 bases at J, with 23 bases between. This CDR3 is 20 amino acids long. The germline V gene has CDR1 SGHVS and CDR2 FQNEAQ. CDR3 region: CASSLGRRRGVFPGANVLTF. CDR3 nucleotide sequence: TGTGCCAGCAGCTTGGGCCGTCGGAGGGGGGTTTTTCCTGGGGCCAACGTCCTGACTTTC.

The V call is TRBV6-6, the J call TRBJ2-2; 11 bases line up with TRBD2. This CDR3 has 19 residues. The J segment lost 1 base and the V segment lost 2 bases, leaving 9 bases of the junction unmatched. In germline, CDR1 is MNHNY, CDR2 SVGAGI (reference sequence). The CDR3 DNA reads as TGTGCCAGCAGTTACAACGCCCTAGCGGGGGGCCTGAACACCGGGGAGCTGTTTTTT. It is translated as CASSYNALAGGLNTGELFF.

Worth noting for this clonotype: A read error is likely, as this CDR3 ends without the conserved phenylalanine or tryptophan. It is unclear where the CDR3 begins or ends on the DNA, so no DNA is shown, and the CDR3 is as TCRdb lists it. V and J are TRBV12-3 or TRBV12-4 and TRBJ2-7. The CDR3 is 8 residues long, counting both termini. The CDR3 spells CASSLWSS.

This clonotype was counted many times. J is TRBJ2-5 and V is TRBV9; 13 nucleotides line up with TRBD2. The CDR3 length is 18 residues. Trimming cost V 0 bases and J 5 bases; bases outside gene matches: 10. Germline CDR1 is SGDLS and CDR2 is YYNGEE. CDR3 DNA sequence: TGTGCCAGCAGCGTAGCTGGACTAGCGGGAGAAGTTGGTGAGACCCAGTACTTC. This codes for CASSVAGLAGEVGETQYF.

This clonotype has at least ten counts. The chain combines TRBV6-6 with TRBJ2-7, with 11 bases fitting TRBD2. Looked up from germline, CDR1 is MNHNY and CDR2 is SVGAGI (reference sequence). There are 16 residues in the CDR3. V gave up 6 bases and J gave up 4 bases; unmatched junction bases: 11. The CDR3 DNA reads as TGTGCCAGCAGCCTTGAGACTAGCGGGGCTGGGTACGAGCAGTACTTC. Protein product: CASSLETSGAGYEQYF.

This clonotype has only a few counts. The genes are TRBV29-1 and TRBJ2-3; no clear D. Germline CDR1 reads SQVTM; CDR2 reads ANQGSEA. V was shortened by 3 bases and J by 2 bases, with 6 bases between the two germline ends. This CDR3 contains 12 residues. The CDR3 reads CSVDYPTDTQYF. In DNA form, the CDR3 reads TGCAGCGTTGATTACCCCACAGATACGCAGTATTTT.

This CDR3 reads CASSLGGQGVPRTEAFF. The DNA for the CDR3 is TGCGCCAGCAGCTTGGGGGGACAGGGGGTTCCGAGAACTGAAGCTTTCTTT. The chain uses TRBV5-1 and TRBJ1-1; TRBD1 matches at 11 bases. With 0 bases clipped from V and 5 bases from J, the junction kept 9 bases outside the gene matches. CDR3 length equals 17 residues. In germline, CDR1 is SGHRS, CDR2 YFSETQ.

V and J are TRBV10-3 and TRBJ2-7; D is possibly TRBD1 (7 bases). CDR1 ENHRY and CDR2 SYGVKD come from the germline V gene. This CDR3 comprises 15 residues. Between the trimmed V and J ends, which lost 0 bases and 0 bases, there was a span of 9 bases. This CDR3 is CAISESEGASYEQYF. In nucleotides, the CDR3 is TGTGCCATCAGTGAGTCGGAGGGGGCCTCCTACGAGCAGTACTTC.

The chain couples TRBV6-1 to TRBJ1-5, with D perhaps matching TRBD1 (6 bases). The length of the CDR3 is 14 residues. V was pared by 8 bases and J by 6 bases, with 17 bases between. Germline lookup yields CDR1 MNHNS and CDR2 SASEGT. CDR3 sequence (DNA): TGTGCCAGCGGATTACAGGGCCTGGGTCAGCCCCAGCATTTT. This gives the protein CASGLQGLGQPQHF.

This clonotype was counted many times. The chain is built from TRBV10-3 and TRBJ2-5; 9 nucleotides align to TRBD1. V trimming: 0 bases; J trimming: 3 bases; junction bases outside the gene matches: 2. Germline V lookup: CDR1 ENHRY, CDR2 SYGVKD. The CDR3 sequence is 15 residues long. In DNA form, the CDR3 reads TGTGCCATCAGTGAGTCGGGGACAGGGAAAGAGACCCAGTACTTC. Its protein product is CAISESGTGKETQYF.

This chain links TRBV6-5 with TRBJ2-7; a possible D gene is TRBD1 (6 bases). With 7 bases removed from V and 2 bases from J, the gap between germline ends came to 18 bases. There are 15 residues in the CDR3. The germline gives CDR1 MNHEY, CDR2 SVGAGI. CDR3 loop: CASKYHNQGPYEQYF. The CDR3 DNA reads TGTGCCAGCAAATACCACAACCAGGGGCCCTACGAGCAGTACTTC.

This chain links TRBV29-1 with TRBJ1-3, with a tentative D call TRBD1 (5 bases). The V and J ends lost 2 bases and 3 bases respectively, with 8 bases between them. The CDR3 covers 13 residues. Germline CDR1 reads SQVTM; CDR2 reads ANQGSEA. CDR3: CSVESGFGNTIYF. Here the CDR3 DNA reads TGCAGCGTTGAATCAGGGTTTGGAAACACCATATATTTT.